Shown below are 9 T cell receptor beta chains from a single sample sequenced in a study of blood T cell repertoires in COVID-19. Profiling relied on immunoSEQ multiplex PCR, and the TCRdb table lists in-frame clones only, not all of them. Here the sample spans 95,000 to 100,000 clones, approximately 84% being singletons. Sequenced input: peripheral blood. These receptors all come from a human donor in a cohort sampled during active COVID-19.

This chain links TRBV5-6 with TRBJ2-3; 9 bases align to TRBD1. CDR1 SGHDT and CDR2 YYEEEE come from the germline V gene. The J segment lost 4 bases and the V segment lost 0 bases, leaving 9 bases of the junction unmatched. The CDR3 totals 17 residues. The CDR3 loop is CASSLVVRDRAADTQYF. DNA for the CDR3: TGTGCCAGCAGCTTGGTTGTTCGGGACAGGGCCGCAGATACGCAGTATTTT.

This clone was counted once. The V call is TRBV7-9, the J call TRBJ1-6, with 7 bases that match TRBD1. The CDR3 is made up of 15 amino acids. Germline trimming cut 1 base from V and 7 bases from J; bases unmatched to any gene: 4. Germline CDR1 and CDR2: SEHNR and FQNEAQ (reference sequence). This chain's CDR3 is CASSLVGTANSPLHF. DNA of the CDR3: TGTGCCAGCAGCTTAGTGGGGACAGCGAATTCACCCCTCCACTTT.

The chain couples TRBV5-1 to TRBJ1-2; D is perhaps TRBD1 (6 bases). Trimming stripped 0 bases from V and 4 bases from J, with 10 bases between. Germline V gene data show CDR1 as SGHRS and CDR2 as YFSETQ. This CDR3 spans 14 amino acids. This chain's CDR3 is CASSLGTAGYGYTF. The CDR3 nucleotides are TGCGCCAGCAGCTTGGGGACAGCTGGCTATGGCTACACCTTC.

The chain uses TRBV4-2 and TRBJ1-3; TRBD1 aligns across 9 bases. There are 20 residues in the CDR3. V trimming: 2 bases; J trimming: 6 bases; junction bases outside the gene matches: 20. Looked up from germline, CDR1 is LGHNA and CDR2 is YNFKEQ. CDR3 protein: CASSQRWGRGTGSILNTIYF. The CDR3 nucleotides read TGTGCCAGCAGCCAACGGTGGGGCAGAGGGACAGGGTCTATCCTAAACACCATATATTTT.

V gene TRBV2 combines with J gene TRBJ1-2; 7 positions agree with TRBD1. The CDR3 sequence is 16 residues long. In germline, CDR1 is SNHLY, CDR2 FYNNEI. Trimming removed 11 bases from V and 2 bases from J; junction bases left unmatched: 17. This CDR3 is CAFFSTAPGQNYGYTF. The CDR3 DNA follows: TGTGCCTTCTTCTCCACCGCGCCGGGACAGAACTATGGCTACACCTTC.

This chain links TRBV5-8 with TRBJ2-1; 7 bases match TRBD1. The CDR3 is 18 amino acids. The V gene end was trimmed by 4 bases and the J gene end by 0 bases; junction bases not matched to a gene: 13. Germline V gene data show CDR1 as SGHTS and CDR2 as YDEGEE. The CDR3 spells CASSKGTAPISSYNEQFF. The CDR3 bases are TGTGCCAGCAGCAAGGGGACAGCTCCAATAAGCTCCTACAATGAGCAGTTCTTC.

This clone appeared a single time. The chain recombines TRBV5-1 with TRBJ2-7, with 10 positions matching TRBD2. After removal of 3 bases from V and 1 base from J, the junction contained 4 bases not matched to a gene. CDR3 length equals 15 residues. Germline V gives CDR1 SGHRS, CDR2 YFSETQ. The CDR3 bases are TGCGCCAGCAGCTCGGTAGCGGGGGGATCCTACGAGCAGTACTTC. This encodes CASSSVAGGSYEQYF. The entire variable domain, with the rest obtained from reference TRBV5-1 and TRBJ2-7, is as follows: KAGVTQTPRYLIKTRGQQVTLSCSPISGHRSVSWYQQTPGQGLQFLFEYFSETQRNKGNFPGRFSGRQFSNSRSEMNVSTLELGDSALYLCASSSVAGGSYEQYFGPGTRLTVT.

The rearrangement joins TRBV9 to TRBJ2-1; 11 bases are shared with TRBD2. The germline V gene has CDR1 SGDLS and CDR2 YYNGEE. CDR3 length: 16 residues. Losses at the gene ends were 3 bases for V and 6 bases for J; bases not matched to a gene: 8. CDR3 DNA: TGTGCCAGCAGCGGGGGACTAGCGGACGTAGGCAATGAGCAGTTCTTC. As protein: CASSGGLADVGNEQFF.

The chain recombines TRBV2 with TRBJ1-1, with a possible D match to TRBD1 (6 bases). The CDR3 has 12 residues. V was pared by 5 bases and J by 6 bases, with 10 bases between. Germline V gene data show CDR1 as SNHLY and CDR2 as FYNNEI. CDR3 nucleotide sequence: TGTGCCAGCAGTTCAGGGGTTGCTGAAGCTTTCTTT. Amino acids: CASSSGVAEAFF. Together with reference TRBV2 and TRBJ1-1, the CDR3 gives the full variable domain: EPEVTQTPSHQVTQMGQEVILRCVPISNHLYFYWYRQILGQKVEFLVSFYNNEISEKSEIFDDQFSVERPDGSNFTLKIRSTKLEDSAMYFCASSSGVAEAFFGQGTRLTVV.